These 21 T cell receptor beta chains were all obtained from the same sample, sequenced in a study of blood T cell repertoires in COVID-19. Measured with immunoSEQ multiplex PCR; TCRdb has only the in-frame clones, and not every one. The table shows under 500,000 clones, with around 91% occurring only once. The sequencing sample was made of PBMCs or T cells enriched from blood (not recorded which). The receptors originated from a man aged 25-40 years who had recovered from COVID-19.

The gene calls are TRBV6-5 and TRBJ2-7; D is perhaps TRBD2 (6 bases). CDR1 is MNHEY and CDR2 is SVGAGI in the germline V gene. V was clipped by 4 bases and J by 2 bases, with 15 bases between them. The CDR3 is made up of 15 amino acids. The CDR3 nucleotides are TGTGCCAGCAGTTCCCGGGGCGGGGAAGCCTACGAGCAGTACTTC. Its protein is CASSSRGGEAYEQYF.

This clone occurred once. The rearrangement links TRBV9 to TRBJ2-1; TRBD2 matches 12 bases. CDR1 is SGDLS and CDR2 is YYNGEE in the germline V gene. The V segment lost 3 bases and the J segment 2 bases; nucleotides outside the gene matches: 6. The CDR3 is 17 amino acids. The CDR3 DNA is TGTGCCAGCAGCGGCGGACTAGCGGGAAATCCCTACAATGAGCAGTTCTTC. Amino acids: CASSGGLAGNPYNEQFF.

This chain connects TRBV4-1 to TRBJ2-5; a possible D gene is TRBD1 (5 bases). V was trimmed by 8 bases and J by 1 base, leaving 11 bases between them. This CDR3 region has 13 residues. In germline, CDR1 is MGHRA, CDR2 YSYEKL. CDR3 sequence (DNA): TGCGCCAGCGGCCTGGGGCGCCAAGAGACCCAGTACTTC. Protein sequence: CASGLGRQETQYF.

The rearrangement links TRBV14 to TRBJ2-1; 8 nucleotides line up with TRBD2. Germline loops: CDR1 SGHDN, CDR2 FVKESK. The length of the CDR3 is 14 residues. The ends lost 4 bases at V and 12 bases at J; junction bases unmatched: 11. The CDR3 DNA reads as TGTGCCAGCAGCCCGTCAGGGACTAGGTTGGTGCAGTTCTTC. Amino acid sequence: CASSPSGTRLVQFF.

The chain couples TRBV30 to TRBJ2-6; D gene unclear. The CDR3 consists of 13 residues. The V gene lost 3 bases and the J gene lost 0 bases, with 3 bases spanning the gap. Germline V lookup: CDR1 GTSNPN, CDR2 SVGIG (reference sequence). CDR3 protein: CAWSSSGANVLTF. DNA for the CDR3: TGTGCCTGGAGCAGCTCTGGGGCCAACGTCCTGACTTTC.

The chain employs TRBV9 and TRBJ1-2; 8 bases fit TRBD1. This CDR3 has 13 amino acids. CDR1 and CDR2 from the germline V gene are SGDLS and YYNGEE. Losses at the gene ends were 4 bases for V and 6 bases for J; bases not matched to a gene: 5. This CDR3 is CASSQDRVDGYTF. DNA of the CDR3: TGTGCCAGCAGCCAGGACAGGGTCGATGGCTACACCTTC. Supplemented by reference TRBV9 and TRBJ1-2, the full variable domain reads DSGVTQTPKHLITATGQRVTLRCSPRSGDLSVYWYQQSLDQGLQFLIQYYNGEERAKGNILERFSAQQFPDLHSELNLSSLELGDSALYFCASSQDRVDGYTFGSGTRLTVV.

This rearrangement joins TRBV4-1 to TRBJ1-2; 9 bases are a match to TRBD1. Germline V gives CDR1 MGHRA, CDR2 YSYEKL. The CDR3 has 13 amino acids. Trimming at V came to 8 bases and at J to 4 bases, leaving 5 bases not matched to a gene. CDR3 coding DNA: TGCGCCAGCGCTCCACAGGGGGCCTATGGCTACACCTTC. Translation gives CASAPQGAYGYTF.

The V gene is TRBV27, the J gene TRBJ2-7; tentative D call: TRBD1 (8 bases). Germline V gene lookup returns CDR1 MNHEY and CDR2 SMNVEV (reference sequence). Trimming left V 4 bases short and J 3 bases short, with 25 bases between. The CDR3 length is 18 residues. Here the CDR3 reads CASSSDRELGLVNYEQYF. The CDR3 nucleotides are TGTGCCAGCAGTTCGGACAGGGAATTAGGACTAGTAAACTACGAGCAGTACTTC.

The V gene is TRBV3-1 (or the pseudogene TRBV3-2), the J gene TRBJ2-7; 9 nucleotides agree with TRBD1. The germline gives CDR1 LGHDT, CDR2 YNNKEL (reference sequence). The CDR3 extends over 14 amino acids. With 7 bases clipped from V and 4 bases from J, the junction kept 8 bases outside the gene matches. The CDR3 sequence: CASTIGTGSYEQYF. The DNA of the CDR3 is TGTGCCAGCACCATAGGGACAGGGAGTTACGAGCAGTACTTC.

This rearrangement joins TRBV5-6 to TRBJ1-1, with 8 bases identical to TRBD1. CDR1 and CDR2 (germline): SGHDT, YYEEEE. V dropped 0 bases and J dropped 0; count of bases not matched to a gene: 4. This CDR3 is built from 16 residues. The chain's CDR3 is CASSLGDRGMNTEAFF. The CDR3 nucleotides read TGTGCCAGCAGCTTGGGTGACAGGGGAATGAACACTGAAGCTTTCTTT.

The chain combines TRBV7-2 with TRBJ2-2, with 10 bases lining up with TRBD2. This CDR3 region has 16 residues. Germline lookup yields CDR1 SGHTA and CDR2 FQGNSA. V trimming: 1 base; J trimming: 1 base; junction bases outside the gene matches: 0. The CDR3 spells CASSLVAGGNTGELFF. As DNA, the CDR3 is TGTGCCAGCAGCTTAGTAGCGGGAGGGAACACCGGGGAGCTGTTTTTT.

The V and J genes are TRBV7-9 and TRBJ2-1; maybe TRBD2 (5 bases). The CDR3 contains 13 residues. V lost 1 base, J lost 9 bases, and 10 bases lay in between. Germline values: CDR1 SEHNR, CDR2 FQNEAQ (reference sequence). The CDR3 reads CASSLVSGIEQFF. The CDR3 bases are TGTGCCAGCAGCTTAGTTTCGGGAATTGAGCAGTTCTTC.

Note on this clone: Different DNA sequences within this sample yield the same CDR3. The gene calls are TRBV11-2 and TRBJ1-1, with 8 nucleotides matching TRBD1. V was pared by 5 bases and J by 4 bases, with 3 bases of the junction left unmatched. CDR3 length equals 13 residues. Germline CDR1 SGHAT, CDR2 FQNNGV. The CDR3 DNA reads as TGTGCCAGCAGCGCACAGGGGGGCACTGAAGCTTTCTTT. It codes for CASSAQGGTEAFF.

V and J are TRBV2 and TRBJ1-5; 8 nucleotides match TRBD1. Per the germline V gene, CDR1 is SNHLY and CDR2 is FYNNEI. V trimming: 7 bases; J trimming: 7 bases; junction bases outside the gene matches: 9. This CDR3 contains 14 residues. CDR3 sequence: CASMRGDRSQPQHF. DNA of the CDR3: TGTGCCAGCATGAGGGGGGACAGGTCACAGCCCCAGCATTTT.

Here the CDR3 reads CASSQDRMNTEAFF. The CDR3 DNA follows: TGTGCCAGTAGCCAGGATCGGATGAACACTGAAGCTTTCTTT. The chain is built from TRBV19 and TRBJ1-1, with D unresolved. Germline-derived CDR1 and CDR2 are LNHDA and SQIVND (reference sequence). The V gene lost 6 bases and the J gene lost 0 bases, with 11 bases spanning the gap. This CDR3 is 14 amino acids long.

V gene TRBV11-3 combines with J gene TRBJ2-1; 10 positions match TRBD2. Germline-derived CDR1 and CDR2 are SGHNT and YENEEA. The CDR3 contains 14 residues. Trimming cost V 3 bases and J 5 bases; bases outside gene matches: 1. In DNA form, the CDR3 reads TGTGCCAGCAGCTTTGGGACTAGCGACAATGAGCAGTTCTTC. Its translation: CASSFGTSDNEQFF. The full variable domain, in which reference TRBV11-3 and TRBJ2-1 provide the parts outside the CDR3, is EAGVVQSPRYKIIEKKQPVAFWCNPISGHNTLYWYLQNLGQGPELLIRYENEEAVDDSQLPKDRFSAERLKGVDSTLKIQPAELGDSAVYLCASSFGTSDNEQFFGPGTRLTVL.

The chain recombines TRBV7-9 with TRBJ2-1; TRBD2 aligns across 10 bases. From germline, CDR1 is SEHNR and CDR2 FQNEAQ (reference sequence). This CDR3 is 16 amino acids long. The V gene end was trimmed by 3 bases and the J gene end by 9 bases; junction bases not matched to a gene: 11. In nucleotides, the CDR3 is TGTGCCAGCAGCTTTGCTATTCAGCGGGAGGGCAGTGAGCAGTTCTTC. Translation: CASSFAIQREGSEQFF.

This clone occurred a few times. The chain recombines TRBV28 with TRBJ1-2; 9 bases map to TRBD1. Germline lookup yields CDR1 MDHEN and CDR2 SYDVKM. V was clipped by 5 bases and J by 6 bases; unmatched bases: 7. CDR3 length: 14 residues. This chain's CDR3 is CASSPGTGTHGYTF. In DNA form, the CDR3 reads TGTGCCAGCAGTCCTGGGACAGGGACACATGGCTACACCTTC.

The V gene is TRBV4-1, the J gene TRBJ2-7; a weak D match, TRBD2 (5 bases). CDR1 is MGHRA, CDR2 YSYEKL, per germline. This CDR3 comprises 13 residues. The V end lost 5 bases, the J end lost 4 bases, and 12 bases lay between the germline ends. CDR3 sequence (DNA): TGCGCCAGCAGCTCTCTTCGGGGTTACGAGCAGTACTTC. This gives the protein CASSSLRGYEQYF.

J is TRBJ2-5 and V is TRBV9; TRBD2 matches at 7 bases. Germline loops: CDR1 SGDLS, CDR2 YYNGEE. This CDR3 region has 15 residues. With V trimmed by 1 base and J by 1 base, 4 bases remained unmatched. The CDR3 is CASSVLSGAQETQYF. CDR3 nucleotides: TGTGCCAGCAGCGTACTGAGCGGGGCCCAAGAGACCCAGTACTTC.

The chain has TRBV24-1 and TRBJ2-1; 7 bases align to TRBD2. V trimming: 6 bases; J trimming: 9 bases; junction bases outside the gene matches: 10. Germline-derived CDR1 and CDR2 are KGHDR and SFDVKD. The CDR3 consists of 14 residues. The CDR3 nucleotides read TGTGCCACCAGTTCTCCAGGCCGGGGGGTTGAGCAGTTCTTC. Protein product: CATSSPGRGVEQFF.